This T cell receptor (beta chain) was found in a study of neurological immune-mediated disorders. Study findings and constraints: Multiple sclerosis patients had less TCR clonal expansion than even healthy controls, unlike HTLV-1-associated myelopathy. No expanded-clone CDR3 amino acid sequence recurred across subjects, suggesting private TCR-beta repertoires.

With regard to this clonotype: Its antigen is unidentified. A read error is possible here, since a much larger clone lies one base away.

The V gene's germline CDR1 is KGHSH and CDR2 LQKENI. The CDR3 consists of 12 residues. V was pared by 3 bases and J by 8 bases, with 10 bases between. The cDNA was generated by 5'RACE with 10-nucleotide random UMIs. TCRdb used MiXCR to reprocess the 5' RACE reads, holding one entry per CDR3 protein. The table includes roughly 36,000 distinct CDR3 sequences, over 12% detected once. The specimen was PBMCs. The receptor was isolated from a woman between 45 and 65 years old with HTLV-1-associated myelopathy (HAM/TSP). This chain joins TRBV18 and TRBJ1-1; D remains unclear. The CDR3 nucleotides are TGTGCCAGCTCACCGGAAGGGCGAGAAGCTTTCTTT. Protein product: CASSPEGREAFF.